This T cell receptor beta chain was obtained from a study of T cell repertoires in cytomegalovirus infection. Whole-study context: Indicated by public TCR beta signatures were CMV infection and matching HLA type.

Germline V gives CDR1 SEHNR, CDR2 FQNEAQ (reference sequence). Trimming removed 6 bases from V and 2 bases from J; junction bases left unmatched: 11. This CDR3 contains 17 residues. A note on this clonotype: Its antigen is not known.

TCRdb independently ran MiXCR on the reads; one entry per CDR3 protein. The repertoire has more than 150,000 distinct CDR3 sequences, approximately 19% of them found once; the top ten carry about 2.9%. The study's findings and limits: Predominance within the ex vivo response was attributable to HLA-C-restricted CMV-specific TCR beta clonotypes. The cumulative frequency of public TCR beta families identified carriers of CMV plus the relevant HLA.

The TCR sequence derives from a human donor in good health (CMV status not recorded). Some clones in this sample may be carry-over from other donors' samples. The chain uses TRBV7-9 and TRBJ2-3; 10 bases line up with TRBD2. Sequenced sample: PBMCs. CDR3 DNA sequence: TGTGCCAGCAGATTACTACTTACTAGCGGGGTCACAGATACGCAGTATTTT. Translation gives CASRLLLTSGVTDTQYF.